Shown below are 26 T cell receptor beta chains from a single sample sequenced in a study of blood T cells in healthy people across ages (dated by TCRdb to the mid-2010s). The library was generated by 5' RACE. TCRdb names Illumina HiSeq 2500 as the instrument used. A second PCR of about 6 to 11 cycles was performed with a sample-barcoded 5' primer and a J-beta primer mix. TCRdb itself trimmed the public reads at Q25 with fastp, ran MiXCR and retained productive beta chains. Entries that share a CDR3 protein sequence are merged under the most common genes and DNA. The sample table records about 650,000 distinct CDR3 sequences; approximately 52% of these occur just once. Roughly 13% of the sample belongs to the ten largest clones. The specimen sequenced was blood. The receptors were sampled from a woman older than 75 in good health.

This CDR3 reads CSARSFSGVNQPQHF. The CDR3 coding sequence is TGCAGTGCTAGAAGTTTTTCTGGGGTAAACCAGCCCCAGCATTTT. V and J are TRBV20-1 and TRBJ1-5; no clear D gene. The germline V gene has CDR1 DFQATT and CDR2 SNEGSKA (reference sequence). Trimming pared 2 bases from V and 7 bases from J, leaving 18 bases between. CDR3 length: 15 residues.

As regards this clonotype: A clone one base away is much larger, so this may be a read error. The gene calls are TRBV7-9 and TRBJ2-5; D ambiguous. The CDR3 sequence is 10 residues long. CDR1 and CDR2 from the germline V gene are SEHNR and FQNEAQ (reference sequence). With 8 bases removed from V and 0 bases from J, the gap between germline ends came to 1 base. The CDR3 sequence: CASDQETQYF. The CDR3 DNA is TGTGCCAGCGACCAAGAGACCCAGTACTTC.

A remark on this clonotype: It may be a read error: a sequence one base away is much more abundant. The rearrangement uses TRBV5-1 and TRBJ2-5, with 9 bases matching TRBD2. In germline, CDR1 is SGHRS, CDR2 YFSETQ. This CDR3 contains 16 residues. The V gene end was trimmed by 0 bases and the J gene end by 2 bases; junction bases not matched to a gene: 5. The CDR3, as DNA: TGCGCCAGCAGCTTGGAGCGGCTAGCGGGGCAAGAGACCCAGTACTTC. It is translated as CASSLERLAGQETQYF.

Note on this clonotype: With a much larger clone just one base away, this may be a read error. The rearrangement links TRBV3-1 to TRBJ2-5; D might be TRBD1 (6 bases). V lost 0 bases and J lost 11, with 19 bases in between. Germline CDR1 reads LGHDT; CDR2 reads YNNKEL (reference sequence). This CDR3 spans 15 amino acids. The CDR3 nucleotides read TGTGCCAGCAGCCAAGATGCTGGGGGCAGGGATGAGCAGTACTTC. This encodes CASSQDAGGRDEQYF.

A word on this clonotype: One base away lies a much larger clone, so this may be a sequencing read error. The rearrangement uses TRBV6-5 and TRBJ2-1; TRBD1 might be the D (5 bases). The DNA end lines up better with TRBJ2-7; the J call may be wrong. This CDR3 is 14 amino acids long. In germline, CDR1 is MNHEY, CDR2 SVGAGI. The CDR3 is CASSPMGHYNEQYF. The DNA of the CDR3 is TGTGCCAGCAGTCCCATGGGGCATTACAATGAGCAGTACTTC.

This clonotype was counted many times. The chain joins TRBV10-3 to TRBJ2-1; D gene unclear. CDR1 ENHRY and CDR2 SYGVKD come from the germline V gene. This CDR3 has 13 amino acids. V was trimmed by 6 bases and J by 9 bases, leaving 15 bases between them. DNA for the CDR3: TGTGCCATCAGGGCAGGCCTTAACGGTGAGCAGTTCTTC. Encoded protein: CAIRAGLNGEQFF.

The gene calls are TRBV5-1 and TRBJ2-1, with a tentative D call TRBD2 (7 bases). Trimming shortened V by 1 base and J by 4 bases, and 12 bases separated the two germline ends. Germline lookup yields CDR1 SGHRS and CDR2 YFSETQ. The CDR3 length is 15 residues. In DNA form, the CDR3 reads TGCGCCAGCAGCTTGCAACAGGGAGGGTACAATGAGCAGTTCTTC. It codes for CASSLQQGGYNEQFF.

This clonotype was counted between two and nine times. This chain links TRBV5-1 with TRBJ2-5, with D uncertain. With 0 bases removed from V and 5 bases from J, the gap between germline ends came to 11 bases. Germline lookup yields CDR1 SGHRS and CDR2 YFSETQ. This CDR3 is built from 14 residues. The CDR3 protein is CASSLGLASETQYF. CDR3 sequence (DNA): TGCGCCAGCAGCTTGGGATTGGCAAGCGAGACCCAGTACTTC.

V is TRBV29-1 and J is TRBJ1-4; tentatively, D is TRBD1 (5 bases). The CDR3 has 13 residues. The germline gives CDR1 SQVTM, CDR2 ANQGSEA. V was clipped by 5 bases and J by 4 bases, with 11 bases between them. The CDR3 bases are TGCAGCGTTACCGGGACGAGTAATGAAAAACTGTTTTTT. This sequence encodes CSVTGTSNEKLFF.

The table lists this clonotype with a few counts. The gene calls are TRBV6-5 and TRBJ2-1; D possibly corresponds to TRBD1 (6 bases). The germline CDR1 and CDR2 sequences are MNHEY and SVGAGI. V lost 0 bases, J lost 9 bases, and 15 bases lay in between. The CDR3 spans 15 residues. Here the CDR3 DNA reads TGTGCCAGCAGTTACTCGCGCAGGGGCCTCACTGAGCAGTTCTTC. Its protein is CASSYSRRGLTEQFF.

This clonotype was counted only a few times. The gene calls are TRBV7-3 and TRBJ2-1; TRBD2 might be the D (5 bases). The V end lost 3 bases, the J end lost 5 bases, and 14 bases lay between the germline ends. Germline CDR1 and CDR2: SGHTA and FQGTGA. The CDR3 runs to 15 residues. The CDR3 sequence: CASSLSGPGHNEQFF. The CDR3 DNA is TGTGCCAGCAGCTTGAGCGGACCCGGGCACAATGAGCAGTTCTTC.

By sample share, this clonotype is medium-sized (0.01 to 0.1%). This sequence joins TRBV7-2 and TRBJ2-3, with D hard to call. Germline CDR1 and CDR2: SGHTA and FQGNSA. V lost 1 base, J lost 5 bases, and 7 bases lay in between. There are 13 residues in the CDR3. The CDR3 bases are TGTGCCAGCAGCTTAGAGGCGGAAGATACGCAGTATTTT. It is translated as CASSLEAEDTQYF.

This clonotype has just a few counts. The chain uses TRBV20-1 and TRBJ1-5; D not certain. Per the germline V gene, CDR1 is DFQATT and CDR2 is SNEGSKA (reference sequence). V was pared by 4 bases and J by 1 base, with 8 bases between. The CDR3 loop spans 13 amino acids. The CDR3 DNA sequence: TGCAGTGCTACGAGGTCCAGCAATCAGCCCCAGCATTTT. This codes for CSATRSSNQPQHF.

This clonotype occurred a few times. V and J are TRBV6-6 and TRBJ2-3; 9 bases agree with TRBD2. The CDR3 loop spans 15 amino acids. With V trimmed by 0 bases and J by 6 bases, 4 bases remained unmatched. The V gene's germline CDR1 is MNHNY and CDR2 SVGAGI (reference sequence). The CDR3 is CASSYSASGVDTQYF. Here the CDR3 DNA reads TGTGCCAGCAGTTACTCTGCTAGCGGGGTGGATACGCAGTATTTT.

CDR3: CASSLSRTIRPSTDTQYF. DNA of the CDR3: TGTGCCAGCAGTTTAAGCAGAACCATCCGTCCTAGCACAGATACGCAGTATTTT. This chain uses TRBV27 with TRBJ2-3; D not resolved. V was pared by 2 bases and J by 0 bases, with 18 bases between. Germline CDR1 reads MNHEY; CDR2 reads SMNVEV (reference sequence). CDR3 length: 18 residues.

The DNA of the CDR3 is TGCGCCAGCAATGACAGGGGGGAGGGTGAGCAGTACTTC. This gives the protein CASNDRGEGEQYF. This rearrangement joins TRBV5-1 to TRBJ2-5; 9 positions match TRBD1. V dropped 6 bases and J dropped 11; count of bases not matched to a gene: 11. This CDR3 has 13 residues. CDR1 is SGHRS, CDR2 YFSETQ, per germline.

This chain joins TRBV15 and TRBJ2-1; tentatively, D is TRBD1 (6 bases). CDR1 and CDR2 from the germline V gene are LNHNV and YYDKDF (reference sequence). The CDR3 is made up of 14 amino acids. Trimming pared 5 bases from V and 5 bases from J, leaving 13 bases between. For the CDR3, the DNA is TGTGCCACCAGCGTGGGGGCGTTTGACAATGAGCAGTTCTTC. Its protein is CATSVGAFDNEQFF.

V is TRBV7-2 and J is TRBJ2-1; no clear D gene. Germline CDR1 SGHTA, CDR2 FQGNSA. Trimming took 5 bases from V and 6 from J, leaving 11 bases between them. The CDR3 totals 13 residues. The CDR3: CASSRPPSNEQFF. The CDR3 nucleotides are TGTGCCAGCAGCCGACCTCCCAGCAATGAGCAGTTCTTC.

Notes on this clonotype: This sequence may be a read error, since a much larger clone differs from it by one base. The rearrangement links TRBV7-2 to TRBJ2-5; D gene unclear. Germline CDR1 SGHTA, CDR2 FQGNSA. The V gene lost 0 bases and the J gene lost 5 bases, with 4 bases spanning the gap. There are 12 residues in the CDR3. CDR3 in DNA: TGTGCCAGCAGCTTAGCGTTTGAGACCCAGTACTTC. It encodes CASSLAFETQYF.

The rearrangement links TRBV5-1 to TRBJ1-1; no clear D gene. The CDR3 length is 16 residues. V gave up 2 bases and J gave up 1 base, with 15 bases separating them. Germline V gene sequence: CDR1 SGHRS, CDR2 YFSETQ. DNA of the CDR3: TGCGCCAGCAGCTTACGGGGAAGGGTAAAGAACACTGAAGCTTTCTTT. As protein: CASSLRGRVKNTEAFF.

This clonotype was seen a single time. The V gene is TRBV12-3 or TRBV12-4, the J gene TRBJ2-1; the match to TRBD2 covers 8 bases. The junction had 10 bases not matched to a gene; V was cut back by 7 bases and J by 8 bases. The CDR3 contains 14 residues. Here the CDR3 reads CASIAGLAGYEQFF. Here the CDR3 DNA reads TGTGCCAGCATCGCCGGACTAGCTGGGTATGAGCAGTTCTTC.

Points on this clonotype: This sequence may be a read error, since a much larger clone differs from it by one base. This rearrangement joins TRBV27 to TRBJ2-7; TRBD2 agrees at 13 bases. Germline assignment: CDR1 MNHEY and CDR2 SMNVEV (reference sequence). The CDR3 runs 16 residues. The J segment lost 3 bases and the V segment lost 2 bases, leaving 4 bases of the junction unmatched. This CDR3 reads CASSLVGTSGNYEQYF. DNA for the CDR3: TGTGCCAGCAGTTTAGTCGGGACTAGCGGGAACTACGAGCAGTACTTC.

This clonotype came up a few times. The V gene is TRBV28, the J gene TRBJ2-7, with unresolved D. There are 13 residues in the CDR3. Germline V gene sequence: CDR1 MDHEN, CDR2 SYDVKM. The germline V and J ends were trimmed by 10 bases and 0 bases, with 13 bases remaining between them. In nucleotides, the CDR3 is TGTGCCACCCTTGACGGATACTCCTACGAGCAGTACTTC. Residues: CATLDGYSYEQYF.

As to this clonotype: It may be a read error: a sequence one base away is much more abundant. The chain uses TRBV5-1 and TRBJ2-7; D perhaps matches TRBD1 (6 bases). The DNA end favors TRBJ2-5, so the J call may be wrong. The CDR3 covers 17 residues. The V gene's germline CDR1 is SGHRS and CDR2 YFSETQ. For the CDR3, the DNA is TGCGCCAGCAGCCCCGAATTGGACAGCCTCCGATGGGAGACCCAGTACTTC. Translation gives CASSPELDSLRWETQYF.

This chain's CDR3 is CASSGSWGTGRRRRETQYF. CDR3 bases: TGTGCCAGCAGTGGATCGTGGGGGACAGGGCGGAGACGTCGAGAGACCCAGTACTTC. The J gene is TRBJ2-5, the V gene TRBV2; TRBD1 agrees at 9 bases. Trimming at V came to 4 bases and at J to 4 bases, leaving 19 bases not matched to a gene. Germline assignment: CDR1 SNHLY and CDR2 FYNNEI. CDR3 length equals 19 residues. Drawing the rest from reference TRBV2 and TRBJ2-5, the complete variable domain is EPEVTQTPSHQVTQMGQEVILRCVPISNHLYFYWYRQILGQKVEFLVSFYNNEISEKSEIFDDQFSVERPDGSNFTLKIRSTKLEDSAMYFCASSGSWGTGRRRRETQYFGPGTRLLVL.

A single count supports this clonotype. The rearrangement links TRBV12-3 or TRBV12-4 to TRBJ2-7, with D possibly matching TRBD2 (5 bases). CDR3 length: 14 amino acids. Trimming took 7 bases from V and 3 from J, leaving 16 bases between them. The CDR3 nucleotides read TGTGCCAGCAACTCTCTCGGGGAGAGCTACGAGCAGTACTTC. Translation gives CASNSLGESYEQYF.